The present entry profiles one T cell receptor (beta chain) with its context. Sequenced by immunoSEQ multiplex PCR; TCRdb stores in-frame clones only, minus some. The sample records 150,000 to 200,000 clones, more than 75% being singletons. This sample stems from a study of blood T cell repertoires in COVID-19. Seattle researchers signed up patients amid active infection and tracked them longitudinally. The CDR3 spans 15 residues. Germline CDR1 is LNHNV and CDR2 is YYDKDF (reference sequence). V was cut by 5 bases and J by 2 bases, with 13 bases left in between. This sequence joins TRBV15 and TRBJ1-5, with D unresolved. This TCR was sampled from a man between 18 and 29 years old with COVID-19, enrolled during active disease. The sample comprised peripheral blood. The CDR3 DNA follows: TGTGCCACCAGCCCGCTAGTCGAGGGCAATCAGCCCCAGCATTTT. Amino acids: CATSPLVEGNQPQHF.